Below are 21 T cell receptor beta chains sequenced from a single sample in a study of CD8+ T cells in alopecia areata (dated by TCRdb to 2016 to 2018). To prepare the library, the immunoSEQ multiplex PCR assay was applied. To provide template for TCR sequencing, every sample had RNA extracted and reverse transcribed into cDNA. In its TCRdb copy, this immuneACCESS table keeps in-frame sequences only and misses some clones. Where compared with another copy, unresolved V genes explain less than half of these, and the others have no known cause. This sample holds a few hundred thousand clones; more than 45% were observed only once. The leading ten clones occupy roughly 1.6% of the sample. What this sample's time point label stands for: approximately 4 weeks on oral tofacitinib. Sample treatment or condition, as interpreted from the label and publication: oral pan-JAK inhibitor, 5-10 mg twice daily. The source material was CD4+ T cells sorted from blood, sampled at week 4, from a patient treated with tofacitinib. Receptors were obtained from a human donor with alopecia areata.

Only a few counts were recorded for this clone. The chain joins TRBV19 to TRBJ2-3, with 9 bases matching TRBD2. The junction had 7 bases not matched to a gene; V was cut back by 5 bases and J by 4 bases. This CDR3 has 15 amino acids. In germline, CDR1 is LNHDA, CDR2 SQIVND (reference sequence). CDR3 DNA: TGTGCCAGTAGTCCCAGGCGGGGGGGCCCAGATACGCAGTATTTT. The encoded protein is CASSPRRGGPDTQYF.

This chain links TRBV6-6 with TRBJ1-5; no firm D call. This CDR3 region has 13 residues. CDR1 is MNHNY and CDR2 is SVGAGI in the germline V gene (reference sequence). V was shortened by 0 bases and J by 5 bases, with 5 bases between the two germline ends. CDR3 in DNA: TGTGCCAGCAGTTACTCGGCCGATCAGCCCCAGCATTTT. Translated: CASSYSADQPQHF.

V and J are TRBV6-6 and TRBJ2-7; tentative D call: TRBD1 (6 bases). V lost 5 bases and J 0 bases, leaving 14 bases between the germline ends. Germline CDR1 is MNHNY and CDR2 is SVGAGI (reference sequence). CDR3 length: 15 amino acids. CDR3 region: CASSPRMDSSYEQYF. The CDR3 DNA follows: TGTGCCAGCAGTCCCCGGATGGACAGCTCCTACGAGCAGTACTTC.

The gene calls are TRBV5-6 and TRBJ2-5; D is perhaps TRBD2 (7 bases). Germline V gene data show CDR1 as SGHDT and CDR2 as YYEEEE. V was cut by 5 bases and J by 5 bases, with 13 bases left in between. The CDR3 loop spans 13 amino acids. DNA for the CDR3: TGTGCCAGCAGTTGGGGGGGCTCGGAGACCCAGTACTTC. This encodes CASSWGGSETQYF.

The chain employs TRBV10-3 and TRBJ2-7; 7 bases line up with TRBD1. The CDR3 runs 14 residues. Trimming at V came to 6 bases and at J to 0 bases, leaving 5 bases not matched to a gene. Germline assignment: CDR1 ENHRY and CDR2 SYGVKD. The CDR3 protein is CAIRPGQTSYEQYF. The CDR3 DNA reads as TGTGCCATCAGACCGGGACAGACCTCCTACGAGCAGTACTTC.

This sequence joins TRBV29-1 and TRBJ2-5; perhaps TRBD2 as D (6 bases). The CDR3 length is 12 residues. Per germline, CDR1 SQVTM and CDR2 ANQGSEA. V lost 8 bases and J lost 7, with 17 bases in between. The CDR3 sequence is CSLIGDSRTQYF. Written as DNA, the CDR3 is TGCAGCCTGATCGGGGACTCAAGGACCCAGTACTTC.

J is TRBJ2-5 and V is TRBV5-1; a possible D gene is TRBD1 (5 bases). Germline CDR1 reads SGHRS; CDR2 reads YFSETQ. Trimming left V 0 bases short and J 2 bases short, with 11 bases between. The CDR3 is made up of 15 amino acids. The CDR3 loop reads CASSLGRVRQETQYF. The CDR3 DNA reads TGCGCCAGCAGCTTGGGCAGGGTCCGGCAAGAGACCCAGTACTTC.

CDR3 nucleotides: TGTGCCAGCAGTTTAGGGGATTCACCCCTCCACTTT. It is translated as CASSLGDSPLHF. The rearrangement joins TRBV27 to TRBJ1-6; D remains ambiguous. This CDR3 comprises 12 residues. V was pared by 2 bases and J by 8 bases, with 4 bases between. The germline CDR1 and CDR2 sequences are MNHEY and SMNVEV (reference sequence).

The rearrangement uses TRBV29-1 and TRBJ1-2; the D is unclear. Germline loops: CDR1 SQVTM, CDR2 ANQGSEA. V was trimmed by 3 bases and J by 1 base, leaving 6 bases between them. This CDR3 contains 12 residues. The CDR3 here is CSVDEVNYGYTF. CDR3 DNA: TGCAGCGTTGATGAGGTTAACTATGGCTACACCTTC.

The chain recombines TRBV5-1 with TRBJ2-7, with 11 positions matching TRBD1. Germline values: CDR1 SGHRS, CDR2 YFSETQ. After removal of 0 bases from V and 5 bases from J, the junction contained 1 base not matched to a gene. The CDR3 runs to 14 residues. For the CDR3, the DNA is TGCGCCAGCAGCTTGGAGGGACAGGGGGACGAGCAGTACTTC. Residues: CASSLEGQGDEQYF.

This rearrangement joins TRBV7-2 to TRBJ1-2, with D tentatively TRBD1 (6 bases). The CDR3 is 13 amino acids. Per the germline V gene, CDR1 is SGHTA and CDR2 is FQGNSA. V was pared by 5 bases and J by 7 bases, with 14 bases between. CDR3 bases: TGTGCCAGCAGCCCTTATGGGGGCCGTGGCTACACCTTC. Translating it yields CASSPYGGRGYTF.

V gene TRBV15 combines with J gene TRBJ1-1; D ambiguous. CDR1 and CDR2 (germline): LNHNV, YYDKDF (reference sequence). Trimming stripped 5 bases from V and 4 bases from J, with 20 bases between. The CDR3 consists of 16 residues. The CDR3, as DNA: TGTGCCACCAGCCCGCAAGGCCGGTTCGTGAGCACTGAAGCTTTCTTT. It yields the protein CATSPQGRFVSTEAFF. Looking up the rest from reference TRBV15 and TRBJ1-1 gives the full variable domain: DAMVIQNPRYQVTQFGKPVTLSCSQTLNHNVMYWYQQKSSQAPKLLFHYYDKDFNNEADTPDNFQSRRPNTSFCFLDIRSPGLGDTAMYLCATSPQGRFVSTEAFFGQGTRLTVV.

This chain links TRBV11-2 with TRBJ1-5, with D possibly being TRBD1 (5 bases). CDR1 is SGHAT and CDR2 is FQNNGV in the germline V gene. The CDR3 has 15 residues. V lost 3 bases and J 2 bases, leaving 11 bases between the germline ends. The CDR3 DNA sequence: TGTGCCAGCAGCTTCGGGGGTTTGGGCAATCAGCCCCAGCATTTT. Its translation: CASSFGGLGNQPQHF.

The rearrangement joins TRBV30 to TRBJ2-7, with D unresolved. The CDR3 is made up of 13 amino acids. Germline V gene data show CDR1 as GTSNPN and CDR2 as SVGIG (reference sequence). Deletions cut 1 base from V and 6 bases from J, with 13 bases between. The CDR3 here is CAWSALDGGEQYF. CDR3 coding DNA: TGTGCCTGGAGTGCCCTCGACGGTGGCGAGCAGTACTTC.

The chain recombines TRBV11-2 with TRBJ2-7, with D tentatively TRBD2 (6 bases). Germline-derived CDR1 and CDR2 are SGHAT and FQNNGV. The CDR3 runs to 13 residues. Trimming removed 4 bases at V and 2 bases at J, with 9 bases between. CDR3 region: CASSSPGAYEQYF. Here the CDR3 DNA reads TGTGCCAGCAGCTCCCCGGGGGCCTACGAGCAGTACTTC.

The chain is built from TRBV20-1 and TRBJ1-2; D is possibly TRBD1 (5 bases). V dropped 4 bases and J dropped 3 bases, with 6 bases sitting between them. The CDR3 length is 11 residues. CDR1 and CDR2 from the germline V gene are DFQATT and SNEGSKA (reference sequence). The CDR3, as DNA: TGCAGTGCTAAGGGGCACTATGGCTACACCTTC. Translation: CSAKGHYGYTF.

The V call is TRBV30, the J call TRBJ1-5; D possibly corresponds to TRBD1 (5 bases). V lost 3 bases to trimming and J lost 6 bases, with 12 bases between them. The CDR3 contains 13 residues. The germline V gene has CDR1 GTSNPN and CDR2 SVGIG (reference sequence). This CDR3 is CAWSEGQGQPQHF. CDR3 coding DNA: TGTGCCTGGAGCGAGGGGCAGGGTCAGCCCCAGCATTTT.

Only one count was recorded for this clone. The V gene is TRBV5-1, the J gene TRBJ2-2; weak D call: TRBD2 (5 bases). The germline gives CDR1 SGHRS, CDR2 YFSETQ. Trimming took 3 bases from V and 3 from J, leaving 9 bases between them. The CDR3 runs 14 residues. As DNA, the CDR3 is TGCGCCAGCAGCTCCTCACTAGACACCGGGGAGCTGTTTTTT. This codes for CASSSSLDTGELFF.

This chain uses TRBV2 with TRBJ2-7; 8 nucleotides line up with TRBD1. This CDR3 has 14 residues. The trim removed 10 bases at V and 0 bases at J, leaving 8 bases unmatched. Germline V gives CDR1 SNHLY, CDR2 FYNNEI. CDR3 region: CANSRQGSSYEQYF. The CDR3 DNA is TGTGCCAACTCTAGACAGGGGAGCTCCTACGAGCAGTACTTC.

The chain carries TRBV30 and TRBJ1-2; TRBD1 matches 10 bases. V was clipped by 3 bases and J by 4 bases; unmatched bases: 5. This CDR3 is 14 amino acids long. Looked up from germline, CDR1 is GTSNPN and CDR2 is SVGIG (reference sequence). The CDR3 loop is CAWRAGTGAYGYTF. Written as DNA, the CDR3 is TGTGCCTGGAGAGCCGGGACAGGGGCCTATGGCTACACCTTC.

The chain's CDR3 is CSLGQGGSENGYTF. DNA of the CDR3: TGCAGCCTGGGACAGGGTGGTTCTGAGAATGGCTACACCTTC. The chain joins TRBV29-1 to TRBJ1-2; 9 bases match TRBD1. This CDR3 has 14 residues. After removal of 8 bases from V and 6 bases from J, the junction contained 13 bases not matched to a gene. The germline CDR1 and CDR2 sequences are SQVTM and ANQGSEA.